One T cell receptor (beta chain) is described in this entry. Its cognate antigen is unknown. The data were obtained in a study of cytomegalovirus exposure and HLA in healthy donors. Broader study findings: CMV serostatus stood as the only immune exposure information on hand. In a later analysis, a missense DCLRE1C variant was linked to TCR beta V- and J-gene trimming. Differences between HLA loci emerged in a later analysis of TCR association rates, with DRB1 most and HLA-C fewest. Presence/absence results assume similar sequencing depth per donor, which may not hold.

Primers: 60 Vbeta forward and 13 Jbeta reverse. Sequencing used immunoSEQ multiplex PCR; TCRdb keeps in-frame clones, though not all of them. Here the sample spans about 82,000 clones, roughly 80% being singletons. This CDR3 is 15 amino acids long. Trimming pared 2 bases from V and 1 base from J, leaving 11 bases between. From germline, CDR1 is SGHDN and CDR2 FVKESK. The clonotype comes from a woman in her 50s in good health and CMV-seropositive. The material sequenced was PBMCs. J is TRBJ2-5 and V is TRBV14; a weak D match, TRBD1 (5 bases). CDR3: CASSQIRQLQETQYF. Written as DNA, the CDR3 is TGTGCCAGCAGCCAAATAAGACAGCTCCAAGAGACCCAGTACTTC.